This T cell receptor (beta chain) was captured by sequencing in a study of T cells in Graves' hyperthyroidism and ophthalmopathy. Whole-study context: Peripheral blood was acquired at first diagnosis, ahead of any therapy whatsoever.

There were TCR beta CDR3 regions amplified from RNA transcripts. When the TCR CDR3 underwent first-round RT-PCR, the HTBI primer set was used. TCRdb recomputed calls from the multiplex PCR reads with MiXCR, one row per CDR3 protein. The sample shows over 250,000 distinct CDR3 sequences, 15% to 20% of them seen only once. The CDR3 loop spans 14 amino acids. V was cut by 7 bases and J by 3 bases, with 12 bases left in between. Per the germline V gene, CDR1 is LGHDT and CDR2 is YNNKEL (reference sequence). Every diagnosis used clinical symptoms, serum thyroxine and TRAb, thyroid ultrasound and orbital computed tomography. In its sample, this clonotype was seen many times.

Sequenced input: blood. The rearrangement uses TRBV3-1 and TRBJ2-2, with D possibly matching TRBD2 (5 bases). The TCR sequence derives from a woman aged 55-75 years with Graves' ophthalmopathy. CDR3 sequence reads: CASTKTRDTGELFF. The CDR3 bases are TGTGCCAGCACAAAGACGAGGGACACCGGGGAGCTGTTTTTT.